This TCR beta chain was sequenced during a study of T cell responses to AZD1222 COVID-19 vaccine. The CDR3 runs to 15 residues. Germline V lookup: CDR1 LGHDT, CDR2 YNNKEL (reference sequence). The V end was cut by 2 bases, the J end by 7 bases, with 17 bases between. Sequencing was performed with immunoSEQ multiplex PCR; in TCRdb, only in-frame clones are kept and a portion is missing. In the table there are under 150,000 clones, over 75% of which are singletons. The rearrangement links TRBV3-1 (or the pseudogene TRBV3-2) to TRBJ2-5; tentative D call: TRBD2 (6 bases). The source was peripheral blood, collected on day 0 of MenACWY control vaccination. The TCR was taken from an adult in good health. The CDR3 region is CASSQPSSAWGTQYF. CDR3 DNA: TGTGCCAGCAGCCAACCGTCTAGCGCCTGGGGGACCCAGTACTTC.